A selection of T cell receptor beta chains follows, all from one sample in a study of graft-versus-host responses after intestinal transplantation. This table comes from immunoSEQ multiplex PCR, and its TCRdb copy is limited to in-frame clones, with some not included. The sample records tens of thousands of clones, 85% to 95% being singletons. The antigens for these receptors are not known. The material sequenced was unstimulated CD8+ T cells sorted from spleen or lymph node cells, taken before intestinal transplant. The source is a human donor who received an intestinal transplant. Each CDR3 is given with its conserved first and last residue. The D gene is left open where the match is weak. Not all rows give a size; the values are once, few, many and, for expanded clones, a class.

J | size | D | V | DNA | CDR3
TRBJ1-5 | - | - | TRBV19 | TGTGCCAGTAGTATTTCAGGTAGCAATCAGCCCCAGCATTTT | CASSISGSNQPQHF
TRBJ1-4 | - | - | TRBV6-1 | TGTGCCAGCAGACTCCGGGCCCAGGGCGGCGAAAAACTGTTTTTT | CASRLRAQGGEKLFF
TRBJ1-2 | - | TRBD1 | TRBV29-1 | TGCAGCGTTGAATTTACTGACAGGGGATATAACTATGGCTACACCTTC | CSVEFTDRGYNYGYTF
TRBJ2-7 | - | TRBD2 | TRBV19 | TGTGCCAGTAGTATGGTCGGGAGGCCTGAACTTTACTACGAGCAGTACTTC | CASSMVGRPELYYEQYF
TRBJ2-1 | - | TRBD2 | TRBV7-3 | TGTGCCAGCAGCTCCCGGGGGGAACCCTACAATGAGCAGTTCTTC | CASSSRGEPYNEQFF
TRBJ2-7 | - | TRBD1 | TRBV30 | TGTGCCTGGAGACCGGGACAGAGCTACGAGCAGTACTTC | CAWRPGQSYEQYF
TRBJ1-5 | - | TRBD1 | TRBV30 | TGTGCCTGGAGTTACGGGACAGGGGGAGTTCAGCCCCAGCATTTT | CAWSYGTGGVQPQHF
TRBJ2-1 | - | - | TRBV9 | TGTGCCAGCAGCGTAGTAATGGGCCTAGCGTTCAATGAGCAGTTCTTC | CASSVVMGLAFNEQFF
TRBJ1-2 | - | - | TRBV7-8 | TGTGCCAGCAGCCCCGGTGGCCCGGGAAGGGGCTACACCTTC | CASSPGGPGRGYTF
TRBJ2-1 | - | - | TRBV6-5 | TGTGCCAGCAGTTACCTTAGCGGCAGTGAGCAGTTCTTC | CASSYLSGSEQFF
TRBJ2-5 | - | - | TRBV5-8 | TGTGCCAGCAGCTTATCTCAGTTTAACTTC | CASSLSQFNF
TRBJ2-1 | - | - | TRBV11-3 | TGTGCCAGCAGCTTACGGGATGTCTCCTACAATGAGCAGTTCTTC | CASSLRDVSYNEQFF
TRBJ2-1 | - | - | TRBV7-8 | TGTGCCAGCAGCGTACTCGATTTCAATGAGCAGTTCTTC | CASSVLDFNEQFF
TRBJ2-7 | - | - | TRBV7-9 | TGTGCCAGCAGCTTAATTTCGGGGTACGAGCAGTACTTC | CASSLISGYEQYF
TRBJ2-5 | - | - | TRBV7-8 | TGTGCCAGCAGCTTTCTCGGAGAAGAGACCCAGTACTTC | CASSFLGEETQYF
TRBJ2-1 | - | - | TRBV28 | TGTGCCAGCAGTTTGGGGCAGAATCTTTACAATGAGCAGTTCTTC | CASSLGQNLYNEQFF
TRBJ2-5 | - | - | TRBV7-9 | TGTGCCAGCAGCCCCGAGGTGGGTGTTGGACAGTACTTC | CASSPEVGVGQYF
TRBJ1-5 | - | TRBD1 | TRBV27 | TGTGCCAGCAGTTTATTGAGTATCAAGGGGGCTCAGCCCCAGCATTTT | CASSLLSIKGAQPQHF
TRBJ1-2 | - | - | TRBV4-1 | TGCGCCAGCAGCCAAGATGGACGGGACACACCTAACTATGGCTACACCTTC | CASSQDGRDTPNYGYTF
TRBJ1-2 | few | - | TRBV6-5 | TGTGCCAGCAGTTACTGTCCAGGGTGTTTGGGCTACACCTTC | CASSYCPGCLGYTF
TRBJ2-7 | - | - | TRBV6-6 | TGTGCCAGCAGTTACGGGCAGGGGAACTACGAGCAGTACTTC | CASSYGQGNYEQYF
TRBJ2-3 | - | - | TRBV19 | TGTGCCAGTAGTATGGGACTCTATACGCAGTATTTT | CASSMGLYTQYF
TRBJ2-7 | - | TRBD2 | TRBV10-2 | TGCGCCAGCAGTGGGGGACTAGCCTACGAGCAGTACTTC | CASSGGLAYEQYF
TRBJ2-3 | - | TRBD2 | TRBV4-2 | TGTGCCAGCAGCCAAGATTCGACTAGCGGGACTAGCACAGATACGCAGTATTTT | CASSQDSTSGTSTDTQYF
TRBJ2-3 | - | TRBD2 | TRBV2 | TGTGCCAGCAATGCAGCCCCCCGGGGGGGGAAAGATACGCAGTATTTT | CASNAAPRGGKDTQYF
TRBJ2-2 | - | - | TRBV4-1 | TGCGCCAGCAGCCAAGACACTCGGACAAGCTATGAACTTCGACCGAACACCGGGGAGCTGTTTTTT | CASSQDTRTSYELRPNTGELFF
TRBJ1-5 | - | - | TRBV27 | TGTGCCAGCAGCCTTCATGCAGGGGATCAGCCCCAGCATTTT | CASSLHAGDQPQHF
TRBJ2-7 | - | TRBD1 | TRBV5-5 | TGTGCCAGCAGCATCCCAGGGGGCTTCACAAGGAGCTCCTACGAGCAGTACTTC | CASSIPGGFTRSSYEQYF
TRBJ1-4 | once | - | TRBV5-1 | TGCGCCAGCAGCTTGGGGGGGGACGGAAAACTGTTTTTT | CASSLGGDGKLFF
TRBJ2-7 | - | TRBD1 | TRBV4-3 | TGCGCCAGCAGCCAAGTACAGGGGCCCTACGAGCAGTACTTC | CASSQVQGPYEQYF
TRBJ1-4 | once | - | TRBV7-6 | TGTGCCAGCAGCGACGACCTGACGGACACTGCAACTAATGAAAAACTGTTTTTT | CASSDDLTDTATNEKLFF
TRBJ2-3 | few | TRBD2 | TRBV25-1 | TGTGCCAGCACCACAAAGGGGACTACGGTACTCGGCACAGATACGCAGTATTTT | CASTTKGTTVLGTDTQYF
TRBJ1-1 | - | - | TRBV5-8 | TGTGCCAGCAGCTTGTTCGGGGACAAAGCTTTCTTT | CASSLFGDKAFF
TRBJ1-3 | - | TRBD1 | TRBV11-3 | TGTGCCAGCAGCCTGACAGGGGGCCCGGGAAACACCATATATTTT | CASSLTGGPGNTIYF
TRBJ2-1 | - | TRBD2 | TRBV27 | TGTGCCAGCAGTCCCCTCACTAGCGGGGGGGCCAATGAGCAGTTCTTC | CASSPLTSGGANEQFF
TRBJ1-2 | - | - | TRBV5-4 | TGTGCCAGCAGCTTGGCGGTGACAGATAACTATGGCTACACCTTC | CASSLAVTDNYGYTF
TRBJ2-3 | - | TRBD2 | TRBV7-2 | TGTGCCAGCAGCTTAGGATCAGGACTAGCGGGAGGGCAGGTTACGCAGTATTTT | CASSLGSGLAGGQVTQYF
TRBJ2-1 | - | TRBD2 | TRBV13 | TGTGCCAGCCTTCCTCCGAGCGGGAGGTCCTACAATGAGCAGTTCTTC | CASLPPSGRSYNEQFF
TRBJ2-7 | - | - | TRBV5-6 | TGTGCCAGCAGCCCGGCGGGGGCCGAGGCCTACGAGCAGTACTTC | CASSPAGAEAYEQYF
TRBJ1-6 | - | - | TRBV6-4 | TGTGCCAGCAGTGACGTGGGCGGGAATTCACCCCTCCACTTT | CASSDVGGNSPLHF
TRBJ2-7 | - | TRBD2 | TRBV19 | TGTGCCAGTAGTATTGCAGCGGGGGCCTCCTACGAGCAGTACTTC | CASSIAAGASYEQYF
TRBJ1-1 | - | - | TRBV5-6 | TGTGCCAGCAGCCAGTCGCCGGGACAAATGAACACTGAAGCTTTCTTT | CASSQSPGQMNTEAFF